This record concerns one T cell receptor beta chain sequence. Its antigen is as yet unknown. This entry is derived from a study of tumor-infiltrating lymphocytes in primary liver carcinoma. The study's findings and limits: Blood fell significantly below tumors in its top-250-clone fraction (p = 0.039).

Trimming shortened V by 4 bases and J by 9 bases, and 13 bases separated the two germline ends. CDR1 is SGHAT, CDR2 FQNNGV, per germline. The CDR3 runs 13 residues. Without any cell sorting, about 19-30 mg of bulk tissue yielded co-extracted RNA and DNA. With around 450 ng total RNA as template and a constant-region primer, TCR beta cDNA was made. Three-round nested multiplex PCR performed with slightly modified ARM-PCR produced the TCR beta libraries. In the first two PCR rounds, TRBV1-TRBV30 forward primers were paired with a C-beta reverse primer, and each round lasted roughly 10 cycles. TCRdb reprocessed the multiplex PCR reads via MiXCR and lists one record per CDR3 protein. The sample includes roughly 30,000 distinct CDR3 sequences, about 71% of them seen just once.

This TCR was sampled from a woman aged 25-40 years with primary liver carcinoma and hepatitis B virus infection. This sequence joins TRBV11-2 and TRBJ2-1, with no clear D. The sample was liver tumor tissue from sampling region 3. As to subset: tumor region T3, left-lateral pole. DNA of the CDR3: TGTGCCAGCAGCTCATCGGCTACGAGTGAGCAGTTCTTC. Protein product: CASSSSATSEQFF. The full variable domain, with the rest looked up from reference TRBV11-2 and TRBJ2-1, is EAGVAQSPRYKIIEKRQSVAFWCNPISGHATLYWYQQILGQGPKLLIQFQNNGVVDDSQLPKDRFSAERLKGVDSTLKIQPAKLEDSAVYLCASSSSATSEQFFGPGTRLTVL.